This T cell receptor (beta chain) was recovered during a study of cytomegalovirus exposure and HLA in healthy donors. PCR employed 60 Vbeta and 13 Jbeta primers. Measured with immunoSEQ multiplex PCR; TCRdb has only the in-frame clones, and not every one. The sample includes about 110,000 clones, about four fifths of them seen just once. This clone occurred a few times. This CDR3 region has 15 residues. The J segment lost 3 bases and the V segment lost 4 bases, leaving 5 bases of the junction unmatched. The V gene's germline CDR1 is SQVTM and CDR2 ANQGSEA. The clonotype originates from a woman aged 55-70 years in good health and CMV-seropositive. Sequencing used PBMCs. This sequence joins TRBV29-1 and TRBJ2-3, with 12 bases identical to TRBD2. The CDR3 loop is CSVGTSGMGTDTQYF. CDR3 in DNA: TGCAGCGTTGGGACTAGCGGGATGGGGACAGATACGCAGTATTTT.